Reported below is one T cell receptor (beta chain). No antigen is known for it. This record comes from a study of cytomegalovirus exposure and HLA in healthy donors. Study-level results: In an earlier analysis, about 87% or about 30%: the productive usage of most TCR beta V segments.

The CDR3 is 15 residues long. Germline V lookup: CDR1 MNHNS, CDR2 SASEGT. Trimming removed 6 bases from V and 5 bases from J; junction bases left unmatched: 9. PCR primers comprised 60 Vbeta and 13 Jbeta primers. Method: immunoSEQ multiplex PCR; TCRdb's copy keeps in-frame clones and lacks some. This sample yields some 100,000 clones, of which 60% to 75% are seen a single time; about 9.4% belongs to the top ten. The receptor was isolated from a man aged 45-65 years in good health and CMV-seronegative. The chain couples TRBV6-1 to TRBJ1-4; the match to TRBD1 covers 7 bases. The sequencing sample was made of PBMCs. CDR3 in DNA: TGTGCCAGCAGAGCCCCGGGACAGCGGAATGAAAAACTGTTTTTT. It specifies CASRAPGQRNEKLFF.